Listed below are T cell receptor beta chains from one sample, sequenced in a study of beta chain features in type 1 diabetes. Measured with immunoSEQ multiplex PCR; TCRdb has only the in-frame clones, and not every one. This sample carries roughly 290,000 clones, around 7.3% of them seen once, and the ten largest clones take roughly 0.94%. The sequenced sample was central memory CD4+ T cells from blood. These receptors all come from a woman aged 18-29 years in good health. The CDR3 runs from the conserved cysteine through the conserved F or W. The order of the fields is D gene, J gene, V gene, clone size, CDR3 DNA, CDR3 protein. D genes are given only for firm matches. Some rows have no size entry. The others give once, few or many, or a class for an expanded clone.

TRBD1 | TRBJ1-5 | TRBV28 | many | TGTGCCAGCAGTTGGGTCACACAGGGGAGGTTTTCGAGCAATCAGCCCCAGCATTTT | CASSWVTQGRFSSNQPQHF
- | TRBJ2-1 | TRBV7-2 | many | TGTGCCAGCAGCACTATGGGGCGAGGGGAGCAGTTCTTC | CASSTMGRGEQFF
- | TRBJ1-2 | TRBV12-2 | few | TGTGCAAGTCGCGACACCCGGGGGGCGAGCGATGGCTACACCTTC | CASRDTRGASDGYTF
TRBD2 | TRBJ2-1 | TRBV10-3 | - | TGTGCCATCAGTGAGTCGTTCGGCGGGAGCCTCTACAATGAGCAGTTCTTC | CAISESFGGSLYNEQFF
- | TRBJ1-6 | TRBV9 | - | TGTGCCAGCAGCGTACGGGGGTACGATTCACCCCTCCACTTT | CASSVRGYDSPLHF
- | TRBJ1-1 | TRBV5-1 | - | TGCGCCAGCAGCTTGGTTGGGGGCGCGAAAGCTTTCTTT | CASSLVGGAKAFF
- | TRBJ1-2 | TRBV7-2 | few | TGTGCCAGCAGCCCCCGTTTGGGCCGGGCTGGCTACACCTTC | CASSPRLGRAGYTF
- | TRBJ1-4 | TRBV7-2 | few | TGTGCCAGCGCCCAGGGGCGGAGTGAAAAACTGTTTTTT | CASAQGRSEKLFF
TRBD1 | TRBJ1-3 | TRBV28 | many | TGTGCCAGCACGACTACAGGGGCTGGAAACACCATATATTTT | CASTTTGAGNTIYF
- | TRBJ1-2 | TRBV30 | - | TGTGCCTGGAGTGGTAGGGGTAGCTACACCTTC | CAWSGRGSYTF
TRBD1 | TRBJ2-3 | TRBV4-3 | many | TGCGCCAGCAGCCAAGTAAGGACAGGGGGCTTGACAGATACGCAGTATTTT | CASSQVRTGGLTDTQYF
TRBD2 | TRBJ2-6 | TRBV2 | - | TGTGCCAGCAGCTTAGCGGGGGGGCGCCTCTCTGGGGCCAACGTCCTGACTTTC | CASSLAGGRLSGANVLTF
- | TRBJ2-5 | TRBV2 | few | TGTGCCAGCAGCTATAGTCACGCCGGGTTGGAGACCCAGTACTTC | CASSYSHAGLETQYF
- | TRBJ2-7 | TRBV10-3 | few | TGTGCCATCAGGGGGACATCCTACGAGCAGTACTTC | CAIRGTSYEQYF
- | TRBJ1-2 | TRBV9 | - | TGTGCCAGCAGCGTAGAGGGGGATACGCTCGGCTACACCTTC | CASSVEGDTLGYTF
- | TRBJ1-2 | TRBV27 | few | TGTGCCAGCAGTTTAGAACAGGGAAACTATGGCTACACCTTC | CASSLEQGNYGYTF
- | TRBJ2-1 | TRBV5-1 | few | TGCGCCAGCAGCTTGGGAAAAGAACATGAGCAGTTCTTC | CASSLGKEHEQFF
- | TRBJ1-3 | TRBV6-5 | many | TGTGCCAGCAGTTACAGGGGAGCTGACTCTGGAAACACCATATATTTT | CASSYRGADSGNTIYF
- | TRBJ2-2 | TRBV4-3 | few | TGCGCCAGCAGCCAAGAACCGACCGGGGAGCTGTTTTTT | CASSQEPTGELFF